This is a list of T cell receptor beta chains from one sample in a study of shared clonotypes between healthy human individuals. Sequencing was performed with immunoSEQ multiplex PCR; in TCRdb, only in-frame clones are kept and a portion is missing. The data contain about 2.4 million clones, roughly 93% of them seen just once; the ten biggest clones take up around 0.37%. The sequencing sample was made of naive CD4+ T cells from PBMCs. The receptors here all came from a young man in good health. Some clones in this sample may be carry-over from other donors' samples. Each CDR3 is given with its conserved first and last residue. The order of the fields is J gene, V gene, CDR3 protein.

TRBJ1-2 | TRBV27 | CASSRGGGRGGYGYTF
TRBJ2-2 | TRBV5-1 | CASSPGAQTNTGELFF
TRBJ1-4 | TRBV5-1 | CASSLGLDRGFEKLFF
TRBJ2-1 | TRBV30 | CAWSSGYNEQFF
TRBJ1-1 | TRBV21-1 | CASSKVGEFEPEAFF
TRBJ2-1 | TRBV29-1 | CSVRTDSGREFF
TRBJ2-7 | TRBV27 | CASSLRNRIVYEQYF
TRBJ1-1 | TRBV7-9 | CASSPSYDWTEAFF
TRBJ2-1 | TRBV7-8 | CASSLWLFGSSYNEQFF
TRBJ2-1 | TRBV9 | CASSARGTSGINEQFF
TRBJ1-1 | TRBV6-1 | CASSVARANTEAFF
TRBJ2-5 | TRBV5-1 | CASSSGLAGETQYF
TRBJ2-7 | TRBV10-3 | CAISLAGGRYEQYF
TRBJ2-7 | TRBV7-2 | CASSHPGLAAYEQYF
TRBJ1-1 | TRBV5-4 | CASSFAGTGFSEAFF
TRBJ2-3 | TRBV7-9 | CASSTAGRYTDTQYF
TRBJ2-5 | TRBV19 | CASSIWGRDETQYF
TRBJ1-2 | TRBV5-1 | CASSQDRGAYTF
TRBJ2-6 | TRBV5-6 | CASSLWGSGANVLTF
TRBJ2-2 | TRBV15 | CATSRGLFPAGFNTGELFF
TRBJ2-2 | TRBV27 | CASSLLNTGELFF
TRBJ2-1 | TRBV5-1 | CASSLITSGSIYNEQFF
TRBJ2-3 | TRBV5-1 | CASSLGLVGISTDTQYF
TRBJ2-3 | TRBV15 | CATSASGGGDTQYF
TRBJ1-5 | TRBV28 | CASSFPLDRVDRYSNQPQHF
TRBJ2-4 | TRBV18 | CASSPDLAKNIQYF
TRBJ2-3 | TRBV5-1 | CASSLGHRTDTQYF
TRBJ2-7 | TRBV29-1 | CSVARQAAYEQYF
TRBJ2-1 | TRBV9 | CASSERQGGEQFF
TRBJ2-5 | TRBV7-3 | CASRGRWTQYF
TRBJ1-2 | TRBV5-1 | CASSSDTGYTF
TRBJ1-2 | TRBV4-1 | CASSQDGHGPTGGYGYTF
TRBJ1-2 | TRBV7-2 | CASSRTGTNYGYTF
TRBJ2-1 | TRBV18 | CASSPGSPDYNEQFF
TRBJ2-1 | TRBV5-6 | CASSPGQPNEQFF
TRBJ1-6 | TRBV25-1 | CASSENRGDNSPLHF
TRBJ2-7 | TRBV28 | CASSLFPAGGNEQYF
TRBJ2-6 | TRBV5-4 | CASSLVRDGANVLTF
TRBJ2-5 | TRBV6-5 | CASSYGEEGETQYF
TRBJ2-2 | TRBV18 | CASSPSPGQGVAGELFF
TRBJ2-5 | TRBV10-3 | CAISALSGGEETQYF
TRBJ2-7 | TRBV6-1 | CASSEVRAGLGEQYF
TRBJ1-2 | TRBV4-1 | CASSQGGQTHYGYTF
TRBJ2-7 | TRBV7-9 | CASSARSSYEQYF
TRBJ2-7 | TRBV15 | CATSTGLAGVYEQYF
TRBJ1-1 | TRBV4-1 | CASSPPLTGAMGAFF
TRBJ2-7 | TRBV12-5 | CAHLGGGVEQYF
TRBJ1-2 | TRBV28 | CASRRSPSDYGYTF
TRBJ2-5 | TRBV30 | CAWSRGFGETQYF
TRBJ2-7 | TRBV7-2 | CASSLVIGRAEEQYF
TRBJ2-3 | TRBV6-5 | CASRGAASTDTQYF
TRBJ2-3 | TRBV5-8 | CASSPARTEYTDTQYF
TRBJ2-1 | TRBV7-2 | CASSWGYNEQFF
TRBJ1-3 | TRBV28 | CASSLGDRGLPSGNTIYF
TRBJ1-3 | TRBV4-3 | CASSQEKGSGNTIYF
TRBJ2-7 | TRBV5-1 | CASSDLGQNLSEQYF
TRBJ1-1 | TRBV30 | CAWSSILQTANTEAFF